The present T cell receptor beta chain was sequenced within a study of radiotherapy plus CTLA-4 blockade in lung cancer. The wider study: Objective responses occurred in 15% to 20% of patients; about 32% had disease control. General study results and limits: The study found tumor-derived TCR clones expanded in blood after radiotherapy plus ipilimumab.

Libraries were prepared by immunoSEQ multiplex PCR; TCRdb keeps only in-frame clonotypes and omits some of them. This sample has approximately 85,000 clones, with around 86% found just once. Regarding this clone: Its antigen is not identified.

The clonotype comes from a human donor with non-small cell lung cancer that progressed on radiotherapy plus ipilimumab. Here the sequenced sample was peripheral blood, taken from a patient treated with radiotherapy plus ipilimumab.

For the CDR3, the DNA is TGCGCCAGCAGCGTAACATGGAACACTGAAGCTTTCTTT. Its protein product is CASSVTWNTEAFF. The J gene is TRBJ1-1, the V gene TRBV5-1; D is ambiguous. V lost 4 bases, J lost 1 base, and 8 bases lay in between. This CDR3 region has 13 residues. CDR1 is SGHRS and CDR2 is YFSETQ in the germline V gene.